Below are 4 T cell receptor beta chains sequenced from a single sample in a study of blood T cell repertoires in COVID-19. Sequencing was performed with immunoSEQ multiplex PCR; in TCRdb, only in-frame clones are kept and a portion is missing. The sample has about 28,000 clones, around nine tenths seen once; the top ten hold about 15%. Sequencing was performed on peripheral blood. The receptors here all came from a human donor in a cohort sampled during active COVID-19.

The sample holds a few counts of this clone. This chain connects TRBV5-4 to TRBJ1-1; no clear D. Deletions cut 0 bases from V and 5 bases from J, with 8 bases between. CDR1 and CDR2 from the germline V gene are SGHNT and YYREEE (reference sequence). This CDR3 contains 13 residues. The CDR3 DNA is TGTGCCAGCAGCTTGGCCGGGAGGACTGAAGCTTTCTTT. It codes for CASSLAGRTEAFF.

The rearrangement joins TRBV7-9 to TRBJ2-7; D remains ambiguous. This CDR3 has 12 residues. Germline V gene data show CDR1 as SEHNR and CDR2 as FQNEAQ (reference sequence). The V gene lost 7 bases and the J gene lost 2 bases, with 9 bases spanning the gap. Here the CDR3 reads CASTRLAYEQYF. Here the CDR3 DNA reads TGTGCCAGCACCCGACTGGCCTACGAGCAGTACTTC.

The J gene is TRBJ1-4, the V gene TRBV3-1 (or the pseudogene TRBV3-2), with TRBD1 matching over 10 bases. Germline-derived CDR1 and CDR2 are LGHDT and YNNKEL (reference sequence). V shed 4 bases, J shed 5 bases, and the junction held 7 bases outside the gene matches. The CDR3 contains 16 residues. CDR3 region: CASSLKGGQGNEKLFF. The CDR3 DNA reads as TGTGCCAGCAGCCTGAAAGGGGGACAGGGGAATGAAAAACTGTTTTTT.

The gene calls are TRBV2 and TRBJ1-4, with D possibly TRBD1 on 5 matching bases. The germline V gene encodes CDR1 SNHLY and CDR2 FYNNEI. CDR3 size: 15 residues. Trimming removed 3 bases from V and 5 bases from J, with 13 bases in between. The CDR3 coding sequence is TGTGCCAGCAGTGATCAGGGTGCCCGAAATGAAAAACTGTTTTTT. Protein product: CASSDQGARNEKLFF.